The source of this T cell receptor (beta chain) is a study of shared clonotypes between healthy human individuals. Study-level background: Per donor, CD8 memory used one plate, CD8 naive used two, CD4 memory used three and CD4 naive used three.

Each subset's genomic DNA was shared equally among a number of immunoSEQ plates. Here immunoSEQ multiplex PCR was the method, and the copy in TCRdb shows in-frame clones only, minus some. The table includes roughly 1,100,000 clones, around 74% detected once. The CDR3 runs 15 residues. The junction had 3 bases not matched to a gene; V was cut back by 0 bases and J by 4 bases. Germline CDR1 SGHTA, CDR2 FQGNSA. V and J are TRBV7-2 and TRBJ2-3, with 8 bases lining up with TRBD2. Sequencing was carried out using memory CD4+ T cells sorted from blood. Subset denoted: CD45RA-negative fraction. This TCR was recovered from a man aged 18-30 years in good health. The CDR3 region is CASSLAIAGSDTQYF. CDR3 nucleotide sequence: TGTGCCAGCAGCTTAGCTATAGCGGGATCAGATACGCAGTATTTT.